The TCR beta chain described here comes from a study of cytomegalovirus exposure and HLA in healthy donors. Study background: The Caucasian-associated ancestry cluster held over 80% of over 350 genotyped donors.

A word on this clone: Its antigen is currently unknown.

PCR employed 60 Vbeta and 13 Jbeta primers. Some clones are missing from TCRdb's copy, which holds only in-frame ones; the method was immunoSEQ multiplex PCR. This table has approximately 130,000 clones, roughly 71% appearing once. Study observations and caveats: In a later analysis, a missense DCLRE1C variant was linked to TCR beta V- and J-gene trimming.

V shed 1 base and J shed 0 bases, with 9 bases lying between them. This CDR3 is built from 15 residues. Germline V gene sequence: CDR1 MGHDK, CDR2 SYGVNS. The TCR sequence derives from a woman in her thirties or forties in good health and CMV-seropositive. Sequencing was carried out using PBMCs. The chain combines TRBV25-1 with TRBJ1-1; D gene ambiguous. The CDR3 nucleotides read TGTGCCAGCAGTGAATCGAAGGAGGTGAACACTGAAGCTTTCTTT. Residues: CASSESKEVNTEAFF.